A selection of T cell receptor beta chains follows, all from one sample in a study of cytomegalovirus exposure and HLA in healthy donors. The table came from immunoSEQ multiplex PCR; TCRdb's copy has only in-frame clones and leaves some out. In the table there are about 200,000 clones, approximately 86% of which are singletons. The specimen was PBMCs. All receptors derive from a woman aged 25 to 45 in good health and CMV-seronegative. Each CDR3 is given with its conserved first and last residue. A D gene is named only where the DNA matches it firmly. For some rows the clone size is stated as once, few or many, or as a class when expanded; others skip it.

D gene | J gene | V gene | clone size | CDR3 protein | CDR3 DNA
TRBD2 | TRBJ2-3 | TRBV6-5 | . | CASSYGLGTDTQYF | TGTGCCAGCAGTTACGGACTAGGAACAGATACGCAGTATTTT
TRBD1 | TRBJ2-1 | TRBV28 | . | CASSGTAGNEQFF | TGTGCCAGCAGTGGGACAGCCGGGAATGAGCAGTTCTTC
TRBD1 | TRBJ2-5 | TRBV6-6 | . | CASSYSTGVQETQYF | TGTGCCAGCAGTTACTCGACAGGGGTCCAAGAGACCCAGTACTTC
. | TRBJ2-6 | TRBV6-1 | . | CASRQDLGGANVLTF | TGTGCCTCCAGGCAAGATCTGGGCGGGGCCAACGTCCTGACTTTC
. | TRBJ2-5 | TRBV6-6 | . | CASSLYRSETQYF | TGTGCCAGCAGCCTGTACCGGTCGGAGACCCAGTACTTC
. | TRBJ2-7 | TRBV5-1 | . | CASTPTQGPYEQYF | TGCGCCAGCACCCCAACACAGGGACCCTACGAGCAGTACTTC
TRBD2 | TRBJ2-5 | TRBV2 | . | CASRKESGGGETQYF | TGTGCCTCCCGGAAGGAAAGCGGGGGTGGGGAGACCCAGTACTTC
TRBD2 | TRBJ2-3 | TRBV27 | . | CATRIGTSGVYTQYF | TGTGCCACCCGAATCGGGACTAGCGGGGTATATACGCAGTATTTT
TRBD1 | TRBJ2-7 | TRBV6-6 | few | CASSRDSKYEQYF | TGTGCCAGCAGTCGGGACAGTAAGTACGAGCAGTACTTC
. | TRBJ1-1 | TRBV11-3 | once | CASSLRGLNTEAFF | TGTGCCAGCAGCTTAAGGGGCCTGAACACTGAAGCTTTCTTT
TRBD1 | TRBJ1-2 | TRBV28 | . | CASSLGQGYGYTF | TGTGCCAGCAGTTTGGGACAGGGCTATGGCTACACCTTC
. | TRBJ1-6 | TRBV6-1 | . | CASSERRVNSPLHF | TGTGCCAGCAGTGAACGCAGGGTCAATTCACCCCTCCACTTT
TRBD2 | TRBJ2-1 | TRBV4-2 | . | CASTLLAGGGNEQFF | TGTGCCAGCACCTTACTAGCGGGGGGTGGGAATGAGCAGTTCTTC
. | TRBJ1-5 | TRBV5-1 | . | CASSQRQDRNQPQHF | TGCGCCAGCAGCCAAAGACAGGATCGCAATCAGCCCCAGCATTTT
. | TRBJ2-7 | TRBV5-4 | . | CASSLDQVTTYEQYF | TGTGCCAGCAGCTTGGATCAGGTTACGACCTACGAGCAGTACTTC
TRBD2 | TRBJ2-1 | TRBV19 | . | CASSLGLAGGPSSYNEQFF | TGTGCCAGTAGTCTGGGACTAGCGGGAGGGCCTAGCTCCTACAATGAGCAGTTCTTC
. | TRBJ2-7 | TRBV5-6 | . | CASSLQGIYEQYF | TGTGCCAGCAGCTTGCAGGGGATCTACGAGCAGTACTTC
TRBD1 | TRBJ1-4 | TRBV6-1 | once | CASSEETGPWVKLFF | TGTGCCAGCAGTGAAGAGACAGGGCCATGGGTAAAACTGTTTTTT
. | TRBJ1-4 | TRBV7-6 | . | CASSLGANEKLFF | TGTGCCAGCAGCTTAGGAGCCAATGAAAAACTGTTTTTT
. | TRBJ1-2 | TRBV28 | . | CASSPTGWNGYTF | TGTGCCAGCAGCCCGACAGGCTGGAATGGCTACACCTTC
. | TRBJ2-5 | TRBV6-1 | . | CASREGGVGGETQYF | TGTGCCAGCAGGGAGGGGGGGGTCGGGGGGGAGACCCAGTACTTC
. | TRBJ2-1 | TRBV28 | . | CASTSLETAAYNEQFF | TGTGCCAGCACCTCATTGGAGACTGCAGCGTACAATGAGCAGTTCTTC
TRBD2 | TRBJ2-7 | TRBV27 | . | CASRPTSGRNEQYF | TGTGCCAGCAGGCCAACTAGCGGGAGGAACGAGCAGTACTTC
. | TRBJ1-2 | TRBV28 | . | CASSLPQGGLYGYTF | TGTGCCAGCAGTCTTCCACAGGGAGGGCTCTATGGCTACACCTTC
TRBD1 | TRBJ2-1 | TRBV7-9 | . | CASSPGQGGWNEQFF | TGTGCCAGCAGCCCCGGACAGGGAGGTTGGAATGAGCAGTTCTTC
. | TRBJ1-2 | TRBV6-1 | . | CASSEDWQGTEGYTF | TGTGCCAGCAGTGAAGATTGGCAGGGTACGGAGGGCTACACCTTC
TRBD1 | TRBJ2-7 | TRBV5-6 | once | CASSLGGGQGFSYEQYF | TGTGCCAGCAGCTTGGGGGGGGGACAGGGCTTCTCCTACGAGCAGTACTTC
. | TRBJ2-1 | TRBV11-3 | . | CASSLELQDEQFF | TGTGCCAGCAGCTTAGAACTGCAGGATGAGCAGTTCTTC